Sequencing of this TCR beta chain was carried out in a study of T cells in Graves' hyperthyroidism and ophthalmopathy. Amplified TCR beta CDR3 regions came from RNA transcripts. First-round RT-PCR with HTBI primers amplified the TCR CDR3 region. TCRdb reanalysed the multiplex PCR reads using MiXCR and keeps one entry per CDR3 protein. This sample has about 360,000 distinct CDR3 sequences; approximately 15% occur once, and the top ten carry 20% to 25%. CDR3 length: 12 amino acids. V was trimmed by 8 bases and J by 5 bases, leaving 12 bases between them. Germline values: CDR1 SEHNR, CDR2 FQNEAQ (reference sequence). This clonotype was observed at least ten times.

Sequenced sample: blood. The chain carries TRBV7-9 and TRBJ2-5; TRBD1 might be the D (5 bases). The TCR comes from a man under 40 with Graves' hyperthyroidism that later progressed to Graves' ophthalmopathy. The CDR3 nucleotides are TGTGCCAGCGCTGGGGCAGGGGAGACCCAGTACTTC. Its translation: CASAGAGETQYF.